This TCR beta chain was sequenced for a study of Graves' ophthalmopathy and Graves' hyperthyroidism. The CDR3 consists of 14 residues. The germline gives CDR1 DFQATT, CDR2 SNEGSKA (reference sequence). V was shortened by 4 bases and J by 1 base, with 13 bases between the two germline ends. RNA served as the template for amplifying TCR beta CDR3 regions. RT-PCR in the first round used HTBI primers; a second-round multiplex PCR followed. Each CDR3 protein gets one entry after TCRdb re-called the multiplex PCR reads with MiXCR. Of 650,000 to 800,000 distinct CDR3 sequences listed, roughly 39% were seen once; the top ten hold over 2.5%.

Sequencing used peripheral blood. This chain joins TRBV20-1 and TRBJ1-1; D not certain. This clonotype was sampled from an adult man with Graves' ophthalmopathy. CDR3 protein: CSATRRDTNTEAFF. In nucleotides, the CDR3 is TGCAGTGCTACTCGCCGAGACACGAACACTGAAGCTTTCTTT.